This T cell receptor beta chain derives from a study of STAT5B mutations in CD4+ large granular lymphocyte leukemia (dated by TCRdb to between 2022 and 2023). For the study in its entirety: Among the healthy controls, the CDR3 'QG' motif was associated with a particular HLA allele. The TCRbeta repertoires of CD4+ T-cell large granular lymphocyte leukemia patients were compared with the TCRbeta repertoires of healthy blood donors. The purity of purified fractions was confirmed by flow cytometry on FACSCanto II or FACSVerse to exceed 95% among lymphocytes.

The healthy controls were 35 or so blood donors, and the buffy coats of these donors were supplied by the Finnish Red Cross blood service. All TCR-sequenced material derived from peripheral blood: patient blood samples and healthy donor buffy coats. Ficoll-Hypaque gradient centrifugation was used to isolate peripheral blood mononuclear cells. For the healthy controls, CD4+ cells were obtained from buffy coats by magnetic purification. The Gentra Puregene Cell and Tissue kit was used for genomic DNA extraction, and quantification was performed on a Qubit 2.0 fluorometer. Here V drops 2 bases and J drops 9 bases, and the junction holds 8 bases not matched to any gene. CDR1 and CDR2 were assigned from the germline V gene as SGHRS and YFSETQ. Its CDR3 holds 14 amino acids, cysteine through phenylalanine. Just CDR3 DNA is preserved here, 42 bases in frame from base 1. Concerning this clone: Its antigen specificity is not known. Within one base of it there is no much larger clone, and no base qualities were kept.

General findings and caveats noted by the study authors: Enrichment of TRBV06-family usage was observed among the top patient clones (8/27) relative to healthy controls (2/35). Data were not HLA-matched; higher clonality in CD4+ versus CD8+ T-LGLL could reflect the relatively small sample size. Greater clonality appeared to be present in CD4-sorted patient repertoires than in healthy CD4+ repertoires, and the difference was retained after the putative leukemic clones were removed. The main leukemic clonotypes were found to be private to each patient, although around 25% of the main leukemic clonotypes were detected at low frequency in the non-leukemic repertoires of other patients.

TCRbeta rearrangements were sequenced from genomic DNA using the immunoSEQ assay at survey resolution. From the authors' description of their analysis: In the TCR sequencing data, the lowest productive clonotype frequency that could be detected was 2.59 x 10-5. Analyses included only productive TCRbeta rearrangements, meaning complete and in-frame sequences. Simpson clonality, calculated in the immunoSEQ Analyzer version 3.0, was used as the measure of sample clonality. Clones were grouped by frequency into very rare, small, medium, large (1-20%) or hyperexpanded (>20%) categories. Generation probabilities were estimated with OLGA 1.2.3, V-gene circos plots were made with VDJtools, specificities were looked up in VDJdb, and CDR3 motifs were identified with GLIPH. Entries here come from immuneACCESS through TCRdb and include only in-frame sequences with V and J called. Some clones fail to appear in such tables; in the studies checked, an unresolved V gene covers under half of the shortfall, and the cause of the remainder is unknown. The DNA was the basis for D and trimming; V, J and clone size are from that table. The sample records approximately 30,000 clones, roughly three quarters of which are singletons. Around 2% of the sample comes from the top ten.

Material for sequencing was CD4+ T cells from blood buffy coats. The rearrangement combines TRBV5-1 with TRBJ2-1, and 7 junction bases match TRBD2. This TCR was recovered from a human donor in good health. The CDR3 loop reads CASSFNAGVSEQFF. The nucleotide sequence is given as TGCGCCAGCAGCTTTAATGCGGGAGTAAGTGAGCAGTTCTTC.